This T cell receptor beta chain originates from a study of identical twins. This clonotype was seen ten or more times. Each CDR3 protein is one row after TCRdb ran MiXCR on the 5' RACE reads. This sample has about 660,000 distinct CDR3 sequences, with 8.6% found just once. The CDR3 is 15 amino acids. J lost 4 bases, V lost 0 bases, and 7 bases had no gene match. Germline-derived CDR1 and CDR2 are SGHRS and YFSETQ. Separately, the same data were catalogued under a study of yellow fever vaccine responses in identical twins. This second study says: Twins' vaccine T cell response reportedly gave the appearance of partial convergence and partial personalization.

The V and J genes are TRBV5-1 and TRBJ2-7; TRBD1 aligns across 7 bases. Sequenced sample: PBMCs. The clonotype was recovered from a woman aged 18 to 35 in good health. Here the CDR3 reads CASSLGSGGLYEQYF. The CDR3 bases are TGCGCCAGCAGCTTGGGGTCAGGGGGTTTGTACGAGCAGTACTTC.